The rows below give T cell receptor beta chains drawn from one sample of a study of blood T cell repertoires in COVID-19. Some clones are missing from TCRdb's copy, which holds only in-frame ones; the method was immunoSEQ multiplex PCR. The table shows 350,000 to 450,000 clones, with 85% occurring only once. Specimen: peripheral blood. These TCRs come from a woman between 18 and 29 years old with acute or convalescent COVID-19. CDR3s include the opening cysteine and the closing phenylalanine or tryptophan. The D gene is left open where the match is weak. Size is stated for part of the rows, as once, few or many counts, or as a class when the clone is expanded.

j_call: TRBJ2-3
clone_size: .
v_call: TRBV5-1
d_call: TRBD1
cdr3_length: 15
cdr3_aa: CASSRTGQNTDTQYF
cdr3_nt: TGCGCCAGCAGCAGGACAGGCCAAAACACAGATACGCAGTATTTT

j_call: TRBJ1-1
clone_size: .
v_call: TRBV6-6
d_call: TRBD1
cdr3_length: 14
cdr3_aa: CASRLGTGRLEAFF
cdr3_nt: TGTGCCAGCAGATTAGGGACAGGGCGCTTGGAAGCTTTCTTT

j_call: TRBJ2-7
clone_size: .
v_call: TRBV10-3
d_call: .
cdr3_length: 12
cdr3_aa: CAISEYVDEQYF
cdr3_nt: TGTGCCATCAGTGAGTATGTAGACGAGCAGTACTTC

j_call: TRBJ2-3
clone_size: few
v_call: TRBV21-1
d_call: .
cdr3_length: 17
cdr3_aa: CASSSSNPKRKTDTQYF
cdr3_nt: TGTGCCAGCAGCAGTTCGAACCCTAAGCGGAAAACAGATACGCAGTATTTT

j_call: TRBJ2-5
clone_size: once
v_call: TRBV4-2
d_call: TRBD2
cdr3_length: 18
cdr3_aa: CASSQDGTSALYQETQYF
cdr3_nt: TGTGCCAGCAGCCAAGACGGGACTAGCGCATTGTACCAAGAGACCCAGTACTTC

j_call: TRBJ1-1
clone_size: .
v_call: TRBV5-1
d_call: .
cdr3_length: 14
cdr3_aa: CASSLLVYNTEAFF
cdr3_nt: TGCGCCAGCAGCTTGCTCGTCTATAACACTGAAGCTTTCTTT

j_call: TRBJ2-1
clone_size: few
v_call: TRBV5-1
d_call: TRBD1
cdr3_length: 15
cdr3_aa: CASIKDRVSYNEQFF
cdr3_nt: TGCGCCAGCATCAAGGACAGGGTCTCCTACAATGAGCAGTTCTTC

j_call: TRBJ1-2
clone_size: .
v_call: TRBV6-1
d_call: TRBD1
cdr3_length: 14
cdr3_aa: CASSERTGNYGYTF
cdr3_nt: TGTGCCAGCAGTGAGCGGACAGGGAACTATGGCTACACCTTC

j_call: TRBJ2-7
clone_size: .
v_call: TRBV19
d_call: .
cdr3_length: 13
cdr3_aa: CASSIGARYEQYF
cdr3_nt: TGTGCCAGTAGTATAGGGGCCAGGTACGAGCAGTACTTC

j_call: TRBJ1-5
clone_size: .
v_call: TRBV5-1
d_call: .
cdr3_length: 16
cdr3_aa: CASSLSGDYSNQPQHF
cdr3_nt: TGCGCCAGCAGCTTATCGGGGGACTATAGCAATCAGCCCCAGCATTTT

j_call: TRBJ2-2
clone_size: once
v_call: TRBV5-1
d_call: TRBD2
cdr3_length: 14
cdr3_aa: CASSLWSGGGELFF
cdr3_nt: TGCGCCAGCAGCTTGTGGAGCGGGGGCGGGGAGCTGTTTTTT

j_call: TRBJ1-2
clone_size: .
v_call: TRBV2
d_call: TRBD1
cdr3_length: 12
cdr3_aa: CASMTGGRSYTF
cdr3_nt: TGTGCCAGCATGACAGGGGGCCGAAGCTACACCTTC

j_call: TRBJ2-2
clone_size: .
v_call: TRBV9
d_call: .
cdr3_length: 15
cdr3_aa: CASSPRGGVPGELFF
cdr3_nt: TGTGCCAGCAGCCCCCGAGGGGGTGTTCCCGGGGAGCTGTTTTTT

j_call: TRBJ1-2
clone_size: .
v_call: TRBV14
d_call: TRBD1
cdr3_length: 15
cdr3_aa: CASSRLGTGRRGYTF
cdr3_nt: TGTGCCAGCAGCCGCCTCGGGACAGGGCGTAGGGGCTACACCTTC

j_call: TRBJ1-2
clone_size: .
v_call: TRBV9
d_call: TRBD1
cdr3_length: 16
cdr3_aa: CASSVGGRGTGRGYTF
cdr3_nt: TGTGCCAGCAGCGTAGGAGGGAGGGGGACAGGGCGCGGCTACACCTTC

j_call: TRBJ1-2
clone_size: .
v_call: TRBV30
d_call: .
cdr3_length: 11
cdr3_aa: CAWNTFDGYTF
cdr3_nt: TGTGCCTGGAACACCTTCGATGGCTACACCTTC

j_call: TRBJ2-7
clone_size: .
v_call: TRBV3-1/TRBV3-2
d_call: TRBD1
cdr3_length: 15
cdr3_aa: CASSQEGWTGTEQYF
cdr3_nt: TGTGCCAGCAGCCAAGAGGGATGGACAGGGACCGAGCAGTACTTC

j_call: TRBJ1-5
clone_size: .
v_call: TRBV28
d_call: TRBD1
cdr3_length: 15
cdr3_aa: CASSPGDRVRQPQHF
cdr3_nt: TGTGCCAGCAGTCCCGGGGACAGGGTGAGGCAGCCCCAGCATTTT

j_call: TRBJ1-4
clone_size: few
v_call: TRBV30
d_call: .
cdr3_length: 14
cdr3_aa: CAWTLGETGEKLFF
cdr3_nt: TGTGCCTGGACCCTCGGGGAAACGGGAGAAAAACTGTTTTTT

j_call: TRBJ2-5
clone_size: .
v_call: TRBV30
d_call: .
cdr3_length: 14
cdr3_aa: CAWRAQGPWETQYF
cdr3_nt: TGTGCCTGGAGAGCCCAGGGGCCCTGGGAGACCCAGTACTTC

j_call: TRBJ1-3
clone_size: .
v_call: TRBV7-2
d_call: TRBD1
cdr3_length: 16
cdr3_aa: CASSLVEGARGNTIYF
cdr3_nt: TGTGCCAGCAGCTTAGTGGAGGGGGCGCGGGGAAACACCATATATTTT

j_call: TRBJ2-3
clone_size: .
v_call: TRBV28
d_call: TRBD1
cdr3_length: 15
cdr3_aa: CASSPGQGATDTQYF
cdr3_nt: TGTGCCAGCAGTCCCGGACAGGGGGCGACAGATACGCAGTATTTT

j_call: TRBJ1-5
clone_size: .
v_call: TRBV27
d_call: TRBD1
cdr3_length: 17
cdr3_aa: CASRDRVSLVGNQPQHF
cdr3_nt: TGTGCCAGCAGGGACAGGGTCTCGTTAGTGGGCAATCAGCCCCAGCATTTT

j_call: TRBJ1-2
clone_size: .
v_call: TRBV5-1
d_call: .
cdr3_length: 13
cdr3_aa: CASSLKGDYGYTF
cdr3_nt: TGCGCCAGCAGCTTGAAAGGGGACTATGGCTACACCTTC

j_call: TRBJ2-7
clone_size: .
v_call: TRBV6-5
d_call: TRBD1
cdr3_length: 13
cdr3_aa: CAIDRGTGHEQYF
cdr3_nt: TGTGCCATCGACAGGGGGACCGGGCACGAGCAGTACTTC

j_call: TRBJ1-6
clone_size: .
v_call: TRBV27
d_call: TRBD1
cdr3_length: 18
cdr3_aa: CASSSYRDSTSYNSPLHF
cdr3_nt: TGTGCCAGCAGTTCCTACCGGGACAGTACTTCCTATAATTCACCCCTCCACTTT

j_call: TRBJ1-5
clone_size: few
v_call: TRBV19
d_call: .
cdr3_length: 15
cdr3_aa: CASSIAGESNQPQHF
cdr3_nt: TGTGCCAGTAGTATTGCGGGGGAAAGCAATCAGCCCCAGCATTTT

j_call: TRBJ1-2
clone_size: .
v_call: TRBV6-6
d_call: .
cdr3_length: 11
cdr3_aa: CATQDNDGYTF
cdr3_nt: TGTGCCACCCAGGATAACGATGGCTACACCTTC

j_call: TRBJ2-2
clone_size: once
v_call: TRBV2
d_call: .
cdr3_length: 15
cdr3_aa: CASRQGTGNTGELFF
cdr3_nt: TGTGCCAGCAGACAGGGAACAGGGAACACCGGGGAGCTGTTTTTT

j_call: TRBJ1-1
clone_size: .
v_call: TRBV5-1
d_call: .
cdr3_length: 14
cdr3_aa: CASSLTDSFTEAFF
cdr3_nt: TGCGCCAGCAGCTTGACCGACAGTTTCACTGAAGCTTTCTTT

j_call: TRBJ1-1
clone_size: once
v_call: TRBV5-4
d_call: .
cdr3_length: 14
cdr3_aa: CASTQGVMNTEAFF
cdr3_nt: TGTGCCAGCACGCAGGGTGTCATGAACACTGAAGCTTTCTTT

j_call: TRBJ2-5
clone_size: .
v_call: TRBV6-5
d_call: TRBD2
cdr3_length: 14
cdr3_aa: CASSLAGASGTQYF
cdr3_nt: TGTGCCAGCAGTTTAGCGGGGGCCTCGGGGACCCAGTACTTC

j_call: TRBJ2-7
clone_size: .
v_call: TRBV6-2/TRBV6-3
d_call: TRBD2
cdr3_length: 17
cdr3_aa: CASSSRTSGRTTYEQYF
cdr3_nt: TGTGCCAGCAGTTCGAGGACTAGCGGGAGGACTACCTACGAGCAGTACTTC

j_call: TRBJ2-3
clone_size: .
v_call: TRBV29-1
d_call: TRBD2
cdr3_length: 16
cdr3_aa: CSVVGPGLVIEDTQYF
cdr3_nt: TGCAGCGTTGTTGGACCGGGACTAGTAATAGAAGATACGCAGTATTTT

j_call: TRBJ1-2
clone_size: .
v_call: TRBV21-1
d_call: .
cdr3_length: 10
cdr3_aa: CAIRAYGYTF
cdr3_nt: TGTGCCATCCGAGCCTATGGCTACACCTTC

j_call: TRBJ1-4
clone_size: .
v_call: TRBV28
d_call: TRBD1
cdr3_length: 15
cdr3_aa: CASSLQGSTNEKLFF
cdr3_nt: TGTGCCAGCAGTCTACAGGGGTCAACTAATGAAAAACTGTTTTTT